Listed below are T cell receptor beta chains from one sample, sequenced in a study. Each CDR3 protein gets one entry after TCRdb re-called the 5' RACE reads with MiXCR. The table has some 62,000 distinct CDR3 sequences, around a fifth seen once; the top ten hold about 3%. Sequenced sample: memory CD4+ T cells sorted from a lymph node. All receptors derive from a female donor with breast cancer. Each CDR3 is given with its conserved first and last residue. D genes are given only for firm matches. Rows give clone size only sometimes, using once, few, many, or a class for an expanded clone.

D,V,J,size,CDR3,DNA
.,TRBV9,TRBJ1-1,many,CASSANTGITEAFF,TGTGCCAGCAGCGCAAACACAGGGATAACTGAAGCTTTCTTT
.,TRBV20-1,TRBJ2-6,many,CSASRGNSGANVLTF,TGCAGTGCTAGTCGCGGGAACTCTGGGGCCAACGTCCTGACTTTC
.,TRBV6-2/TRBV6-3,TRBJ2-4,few,CASSYGNIQYF,TGTGCCAGCAGTTACGGAAACATTCAGTACTTC
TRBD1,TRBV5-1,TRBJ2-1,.,CASSLDQYRQGGYNEQFF,TGCGCCAGCAGCTTGGACCAATATAGACAGGGCGGGTACAATGAGCAGTTCTTC
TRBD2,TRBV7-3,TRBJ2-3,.,CASSTRLAGEADTHYF,TGTGCCAGCAGCACGCGACTAGCGGGAGAAGCAGATACGCATTATTTT
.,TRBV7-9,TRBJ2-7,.,CASSSMDGYEQYF,TGTGCCAGCAGCTCAATGGACGGCTACGAGCAGTACTTC
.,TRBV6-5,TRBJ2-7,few,CASSYSPPGHKAYEQYF,TGTGCCAGCAGTTACTCCCCTCCGGGACACAAAGCCTACGAGCAGTACTTC
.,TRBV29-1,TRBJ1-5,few,CSVSGDPEREPQHF,TGCAGCGTTTCCGGGGACCCTGAGAGGGAGCCCCAGCATTTT
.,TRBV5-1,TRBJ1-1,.,CASSGPALNTEAFF,TGCGCCAGCAGTGGGCCAGCCTTGAACACTGAAGCTTTCTTT
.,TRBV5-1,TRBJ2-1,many,CASSLSPSDNEQFF,TGCGCCAGCAGCCTAAGCCCTAGCGACAATGAGCAGTTCTTC
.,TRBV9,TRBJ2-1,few,CASSVDGASNNEQFF,TGTGCCAGCAGCGTAGACGGAGCGTCGAACAATGAGCAGTTCTTC
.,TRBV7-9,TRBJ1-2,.,CASSLGLEANYGYTF,TGTGCCAGCAGCTTAGGTCTCGAAGCTAACTATGGCTACACCTTC
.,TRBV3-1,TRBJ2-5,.,CASSQERRKTQYF,TGTGCCAGCAGCCAGGAGCGAAGGAAGACCCAGTACTTC
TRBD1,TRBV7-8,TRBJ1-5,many,CASSFDRGQPQHF,TGTGCCAGCAGCTTCGACAGGGGCCAGCCCCAGCATTTT
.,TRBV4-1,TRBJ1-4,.,CASSRLPNEKLLF,TGCGCCAGCAGTCGCTTACCAAATGAAAAACTGCTTTTT
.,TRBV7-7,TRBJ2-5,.,CASSPRPQETQYF,TGTGCTAGCAGCCCCCGCCCCCAGGAGACCCAGTACTTC
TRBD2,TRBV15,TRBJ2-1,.,CATSREAGTNGQFF,TGTGCCACCAGCAGAGAGGCAGGGACTAACGGCCAGTTCTTC
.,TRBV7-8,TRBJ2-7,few,CASSLVRGVQAVGEQYF,TGTGCCAGCAGCTTAGTCAGGGGCGTGCAGGCGGTTGGTGAGCAGTACTTC
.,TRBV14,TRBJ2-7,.,CASSHVAEQYF,TGTGCCAGCAGCCACGTGGCCGAGCAGTACTTC
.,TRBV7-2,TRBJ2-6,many,CASSPQGGANVLTF,TGTGCCAGCAGTCCCCAGGGGGGGGCCAACGTCCTGACTTTC
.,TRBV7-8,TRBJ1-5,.,CASSTSPGYGTDQPQHF,TGTGCCAGCAGCACCTCCCCCGGGTACGGTACGGATCAGCCCCAGCATTTT
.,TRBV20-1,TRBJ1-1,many,CSASPSTGRTNTEAFF,TGCAGTGCTAGCCCCTCGACAGGTCGGACGAACACTGAAGCTTTCTTT
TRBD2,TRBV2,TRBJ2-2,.,CASSGLAGAGELFF,TGTGCCAGCAGTGGACTAGCGGGAGCCGGGGAGCTGTTTTTT
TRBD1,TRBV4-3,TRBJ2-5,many,CASSQDTGTGLPQETQYF,TGCGCCAGCAGCCAAGATACCGGGACAGGCCTACCCCAAGAGACCCAGTACTTC
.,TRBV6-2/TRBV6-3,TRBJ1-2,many,CASSYDGRNGYTF,TGTGCCAGCAGTTACGACGGGAGGAATGGCTACACCTTC
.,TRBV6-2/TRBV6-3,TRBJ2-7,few,CASSEGYEQYF,TGTGCCAGCAGCGAAGGCTACGAGCAGTACTTC
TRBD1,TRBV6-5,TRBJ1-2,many,CASSYDRDYGYTF,TGTGCCAGCAGTTACGACAGGGACTATGGCTACACCTTC
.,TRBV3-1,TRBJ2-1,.,CASSQEGGREQFF,TGTGCCAGCAGCCAAGAGGGTGGGAGAGAGCAGTTCTTC
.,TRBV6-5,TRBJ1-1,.,CASCFDRNTEAFF,TGTGCCAGCTGTTTCGACAGGAACACTGAAGCTTTCTTT
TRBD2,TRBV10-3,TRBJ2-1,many,CAISEWGTSGRRNEQFF,TGTGCCATCAGTGAGTGGGGGACTAGCGGGAGGCGGAATGAGCAGTTCTTC
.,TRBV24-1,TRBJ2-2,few,CATSAAGPRTGELFF,TGTGCCACCAGTGCGGCAGGGCCGAGGACCGGGGAGCTGTTTTTT
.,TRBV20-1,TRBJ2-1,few,CSAVSGNTYNEQFF,TGCAGTGCTGTATCCGGCAACACCTACAATGAGCAGTTCTTC
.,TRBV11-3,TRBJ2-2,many,CASSSGRGELFF,TGTGCCAGCAGCTCGGGACGCGGGGAGCTGTTTTTT
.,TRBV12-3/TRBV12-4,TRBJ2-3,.,CASRVGTDTQYF,TGTGCCAGCAGGGTCGGCACAGATACGCAGTATTTT
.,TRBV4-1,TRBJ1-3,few,CASSQGRDGNTIYF,TGCGCCAGCAGCCAAGGTAGAGACGGAAACACCATATATTTT
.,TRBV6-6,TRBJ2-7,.,CASSYSKRGSYEQYF,TGTGCCAGCAGTTACTCGAAGAGGGGGTCCTACGAGCAGTACTTC
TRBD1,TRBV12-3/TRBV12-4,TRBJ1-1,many,CASSPTGQGNTEAFF,TGTGCCAGCAGTCCCACGGGACAGGGGAACACTGAAGCTTTCTTT
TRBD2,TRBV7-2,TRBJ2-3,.,CASSLPAGFTDTQYF,TGTGCCAGCAGCTTACCAGCGGGGTTCACAGATACGCAGTATTTT
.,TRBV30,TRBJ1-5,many,CAWKSTGGYSNQPQHF,TGTGCCTGGAAATCCACCGGGGGGTATAGCAATCAGCCCCAGCATTTT
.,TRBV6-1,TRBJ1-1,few,CASNRGVNTEAFF,TGTGCCAGCAATAGGGGGGTGAACACTGAAGCTTTCTTT
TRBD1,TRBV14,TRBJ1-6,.,CASSRIQGNSPLHF,TGTGCCAGCAGCCGGATACAGGGGAATTCACCCCTCCACTTT
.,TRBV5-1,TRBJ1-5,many,CASSPGENLNQPQHF,TGCGCCAGCAGCCCCGGTGAAAACCTCAATCAGCCCCAGCATTTT
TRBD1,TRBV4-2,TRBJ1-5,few,CASSRATGRDQPQHF,TGTGCCAGCAGCCGCGCGACAGGGAGGGATCAGCCCCAGCATTTT
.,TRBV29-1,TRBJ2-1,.,CSVGAANEQFF,TGCAGCGTTGGGGCGGCCAATGAGCAGTTCTTC
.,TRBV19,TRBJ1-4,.,CASRVSWQAYNEKLFF,TGTGCCAGTAGAGTATCTTGGCAGGCTTATAATGAAAAACTGTTTTTT
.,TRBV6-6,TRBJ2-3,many,CASRAGSDTQYF,TGTGCCAGCAGGGCGGGTTCGGATACGCAGTATTTT
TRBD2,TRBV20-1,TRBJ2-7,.,CSARVGPGLQSYEQYF,TGCAGTGCTAGAGTTGGGCCGGGACTACAGTCCTACGAGCAGTACTTC
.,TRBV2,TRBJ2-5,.,CARRTVQETQYF,TGTGCCCGAAGGACAGTACAAGAGACCCAGTACTTC
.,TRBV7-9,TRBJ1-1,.,CASSLSMGGHAEAFF,TGTGCCAGCAGCTTATCAATGGGGGGCCACGCTGAAGCTTTCTTT
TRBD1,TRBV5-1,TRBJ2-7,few,CASSTGGGYEQYF,TGCGCCAGCTCGACAGGGGGCGGGTACGAGCAGTACTTC
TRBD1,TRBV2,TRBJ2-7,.,CASRHSGQGARNEQYF,TGTGCCAGCAGGCACTCCGGACAGGGGGCTCGGAACGAGCAGTACTTC